The rows below give T cell receptor beta chains drawn from one sample of a study of blood T cell repertoires in COVID-19. Profiling relied on immunoSEQ multiplex PCR, and the TCRdb table lists in-frame clones only, not all of them. In the table there are approximately 270,000 clones, about nine tenths of which are singletons. What was sequenced was peripheral blood. These receptors were taken from a woman in her twenties or thirties with COVID-19, enrolled during active disease. CDR3s include the opening cysteine and the closing phenylalanine or tryptophan. A D gene is named only where the DNA matches it firmly. The size field is filled for only some rows; it gives once, few, many or a size class.

v_call: TRBV9
j_call: TRBJ2-2
clone_size: .
cdr3_length: 13
d_call: .
cdr3_nt: TGTGCCAGCAGCGTAGGAGAGGGCGGGGAGCTGTTTTTT
cdr3_aa: CASSVGEGGELFF

v_call: TRBV4-1
j_call: TRBJ1-1
clone_size: .
cdr3_length: 15
d_call: .
cdr3_nt: TGCGCCAGCAGCCCCCGCGGGGGTAACGGCACTGAAGCTTTCTTT
cdr3_aa: CASSPRGGNGTEAFF

v_call: TRBV5-4
j_call: TRBJ1-6
clone_size: .
cdr3_length: 16
d_call: .
cdr3_nt: TGTACCAGCAGCTCCGGACAGAGGCTTGGCAATTCACCCCTCCACTTT
cdr3_aa: CTSSSGQRLGNSPLHF

v_call: TRBV27
j_call: TRBJ1-2
clone_size: .
cdr3_length: 13
d_call: .
cdr3_nt: TGTGCCAGCAGTGGAGGACGGGTCTATGGCTACACCTTC
cdr3_aa: CASSGGRVYGYTF

v_call: TRBV12-2
j_call: TRBJ1-2
clone_size: few
cdr3_length: 14
d_call: .
cdr3_nt: TGTGCAAGTCGCTTTGGGGGGGGGCCATCTGGCTACACCTTC
cdr3_aa: CASRFGGGPSGYTF

v_call: TRBV27
j_call: TRBJ1-2
clone_size: .
cdr3_length: 20
d_call: .
cdr3_nt: TGTGCCAGCAGTTTATCGTATCGACCGGGGTTTGGGCAAGCAAAGGATGGCTACACCTTC
cdr3_aa: CASSLSYRPGFGQAKDGYTF

v_call: TRBV6-5
j_call: TRBJ1-2
clone_size: .
cdr3_length: 16
d_call: .
cdr3_nt: TGTGCCAGCAGTTACGCCGGGCTGGGGGCTGATTATGGCTACACCTTC
cdr3_aa: CASSYAGLGADYGYTF

v_call: TRBV5-1
j_call: TRBJ2-7
clone_size: .
cdr3_length: 14
d_call: .
cdr3_nt: TGCGCCAGCAGCTTTCGCCAGGGCCCCTCCGAGCAGTACTTC
cdr3_aa: CASSFRQGPSEQYF

v_call: TRBV6-5
j_call: TRBJ1-1
clone_size: .
cdr3_length: 15
d_call: .
cdr3_nt: TGTGCCAGCTCCCCCAGTAGAACGCGGCTAACTGAAGCTTTCTTT
cdr3_aa: CASSPSRTRLTEAFF

v_call: TRBV10-3
j_call: TRBJ2-1
clone_size: .
cdr3_length: 12
d_call: .
cdr3_nt: TGTGCCATCATCGGGGTAAACAATGAGCAGTTCTTC
cdr3_aa: CAIIGVNNEQFF

v_call: TRBV19
j_call: TRBJ2-1
clone_size: .
cdr3_length: 15
d_call: TRBD2
cdr3_nt: TGTGCCAGTAGTATCCCAGCGGGAGTGGGAAATGAGCAGTTCTTC
cdr3_aa: CASSIPAGVGNEQFF

v_call: TRBV11-2
j_call: TRBJ1-5
clone_size: .
cdr3_length: 15
d_call: .
cdr3_nt: TGTGCCAGCAGCTTAGAAGGACAGTCCAATCAGCCCCAGCATTTT
cdr3_aa: CASSLEGQSNQPQHF

v_call: TRBV30
j_call: TRBJ1-4
clone_size: .
cdr3_length: 14
d_call: TRBD1
cdr3_nt: TGTGCCTGGACTACGGGACAGGGATATGAAAAACTGTTTTTT
cdr3_aa: CAWTTGQGYEKLFF

v_call: TRBV7-2
j_call: TRBJ2-5
clone_size: .
cdr3_length: 14
d_call: .
cdr3_nt: TGTGCCAGCAGCTTAGGTGGACAGCAAGAGACCCAGTACTTC
cdr3_aa: CASSLGGQQETQYF

v_call: TRBV12-3/TRBV12-4
j_call: TRBJ1-2
clone_size: .
cdr3_length: 13
d_call: TRBD1
cdr3_nt: TGTGCCAGCAGTTTAGGGGACAGCTATGGCTACACCTTC
cdr3_aa: CASSLGDSYGYTF

v_call: TRBV18
j_call: TRBJ2-7
clone_size: .
cdr3_length: 14
d_call: TRBD1
cdr3_nt: TGTGCCAGCTCACCTATAGACAGGGGTTTCGAGCAGTACTTC
cdr3_aa: CASSPIDRGFEQYF

v_call: TRBV18
j_call: TRBJ2-2
clone_size: .
cdr3_length: 13
d_call: .
cdr3_nt: TGTGCCAGCTCACCCTTCGACACCGGGGAGCTGTTTTTT
cdr3_aa: CASSPFDTGELFF

v_call: TRBV7-8
j_call: TRBJ1-2
clone_size: once
cdr3_length: 12
d_call: TRBD1
cdr3_nt: TGTGCCAGCAGCCCGAACAGGGGCGGCTACACCTTC
cdr3_aa: CASSPNRGGYTF

v_call: TRBV4-3
j_call: TRBJ2-2
clone_size: .
cdr3_length: 16
d_call: TRBD2
cdr3_nt: TGCGCCAGCAGCCATGCAGCGGGGAAGTACACCGGGGAGCTGTTTTTT
cdr3_aa: CASSHAAGKYTGELFF

v_call: TRBV7-6
j_call: TRBJ1-1
clone_size: .
cdr3_length: 15
d_call: .
cdr3_nt: TGTGCCAGCAGCTTCGCTAGGGGGTCGAACACTGAAGCTTTCTTT
cdr3_aa: CASSFARGSNTEAFF

v_call: TRBV5-1
j_call: TRBJ1-4
clone_size: once
cdr3_length: 17
d_call: TRBD1
cdr3_nt: TGCGCCAGCAGACCCGGACAGGGAGACTCAACTAATGAAAAACTGTTTTTT
cdr3_aa: CASRPGQGDSTNEKLFF

v_call: TRBV6-5
j_call: TRBJ1-2
clone_size: .
cdr3_length: 14
d_call: .
cdr3_nt: TGTGCCAGCAGTTACACGGAGCAGTTCTATGGCTACACCTTC
cdr3_aa: CASSYTEQFYGYTF

v_call: TRBV29-1
j_call: TRBJ2-1
clone_size: .
cdr3_length: 19
d_call: TRBD2
cdr3_nt: TGCAGCGTTGAATTCGATAGGGGGTTGCTAGCGGGCCACTACAATGAGCAGTTCTTC
cdr3_aa: CSVEFDRGLLAGHYNEQFF

v_call: TRBV7-9
j_call: TRBJ1-2
clone_size: .
cdr3_length: 17
d_call: TRBD1
cdr3_nt: TGTGCCAGCAGCCTGACCCGACAGGGAGAAGTAAACTATGGCTACACCTTC
cdr3_aa: CASSLTRQGEVNYGYTF

v_call: TRBV11-2
j_call: TRBJ1-4
clone_size: .
cdr3_length: 15
d_call: TRBD1
cdr3_nt: TGTGCCAGCAGCTTCGGACAGGGAACTAATGAAAAACTGTTTTTT
cdr3_aa: CASSFGQGTNEKLFF

v_call: TRBV7-2
j_call: TRBJ2-1
clone_size: .
cdr3_length: 17
d_call: TRBD2
cdr3_nt: TGTGCCAGCAGCCTCCAGCCTAGTAGCGGGGGACGGGGTGAGCAGTTCTTC
cdr3_aa: CASSLQPSSGGRGEQFF